The clone carrying this TCR beta chain showed up many times. Its antigen is unidentified. TCRdb re-analysed the 5' RACE reads in MiXCR, keeping a single row per CDR3 protein. The data show roughly 670,000 distinct CDR3 sequences, 19% seen once. Trimming left V 6 bases short and J 8 bases short, with 23 bases between. CDR3 length: 15 residues. Looked up from germline, CDR1 is SQVTM and CDR2 is ANQGSEA. The sample is drawn from a study of CD8 T cells in ankylosing spondylitis. Study-wide points: A motif of several highly homologous TCR beta variants was seen as apparently characteristic of ankylosing spondylitis blood.

Source material: blood, either unsorted or a sorted T cell fraction (not recorded which). The V and J genes are TRBV29-1 and TRBJ2-1; D assignment may be TRBD1 or TRBD2 (5 bases each). This sequence originates from a male donor with ankylosing spondylitis. The CDR3 DNA reads TGCAGCGTAGCTCCCCGGGACGGACCAGGGTATGAGCAGTTCTTC. Its protein product is CSVAPRDGPGYEQFF.